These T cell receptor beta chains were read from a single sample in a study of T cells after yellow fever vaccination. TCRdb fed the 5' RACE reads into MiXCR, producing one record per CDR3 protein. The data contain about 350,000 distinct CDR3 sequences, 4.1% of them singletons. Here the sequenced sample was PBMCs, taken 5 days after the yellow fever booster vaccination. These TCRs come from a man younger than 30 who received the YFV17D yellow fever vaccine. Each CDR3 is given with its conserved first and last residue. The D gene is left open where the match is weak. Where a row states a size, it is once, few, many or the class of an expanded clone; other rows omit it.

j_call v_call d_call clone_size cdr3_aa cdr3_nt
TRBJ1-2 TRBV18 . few CASSPPGEDGGYTF TGTGCCAGCTCACCGCCCGGGGAAGATGGTGGCTACACCTTC
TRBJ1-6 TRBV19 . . CASRGTGYGYNSPLHF TGTGCCAGTAGAGGTACAGGGTATGGCTATAATTCACCCCTCCACTTT
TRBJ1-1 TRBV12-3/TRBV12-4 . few CASSLMAKNTEAFF TGTGCCAGCAGTTTAATGGCCAAGAACACTGAAGCTTTCTTT
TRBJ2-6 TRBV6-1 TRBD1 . CATKINRGPSSSGANVLTF TGTGCCACCAAAATTAACAGGGGTCCCTCTTCATCTGGGGCCAACGTCCTGACTTTC
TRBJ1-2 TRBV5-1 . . CASSLLGAAGYGYTF TGCGCCAGCAGCTTGCTGGGGGCCGCGGGCTATGGCTACACCTTC
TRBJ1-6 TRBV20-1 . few CSASPAERTTYNSPLHF TGCAGTGCTAGCCCCGCCGAGAGGACGACCTATAATTCACCCCTCCACTTT
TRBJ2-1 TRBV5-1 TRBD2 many CASSSPSGGNEQFF TGCGCCAGCAGCTCCCCTAGCGGGGGTAATGAGCAGTTCTTC
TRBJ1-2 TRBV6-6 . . CASSYRPGNGYTF TGTGCCAGCAGTTACAGGCCCGGGAACGGCTACACCTTC
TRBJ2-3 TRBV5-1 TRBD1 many CASSAGTGGPDTQYF TGCGCCAGCAGCGCCGGGACAGGGGGTCCAGATACGCAGTATTTT
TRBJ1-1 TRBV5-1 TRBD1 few CASSGKGAAFF TGCGCCAGCAGCGGAAAGGGGGCTGCTTTCTTT
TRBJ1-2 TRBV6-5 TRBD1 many CASSYLRGYGYTF TGTGCCAGCAGTTACCTCAGGGGGTACGGCTACACCTTC
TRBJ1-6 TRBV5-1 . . CASSLEQQQSPLHF TGCGCCAGCAGCTTGGAGCAGCAGCAATCACCCCTCCACTTT
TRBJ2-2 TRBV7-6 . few CASSAQDTNTGELFF TGTGCCAGCAGCGCCCAGGACACCAACACCGGGGAGCTGTTTTTT
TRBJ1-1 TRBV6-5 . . CASSYRRVVTEAFF TGTGCCAGCAGTTACCGCAGGGTGGTAACTGAAGCTTTCTTT
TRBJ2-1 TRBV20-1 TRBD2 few CSASLLAGGIYNEQFF TGCAGTGCTAGTCTGCTAGCGGGGGGCATCTACAATGAGCAGTTCTTC
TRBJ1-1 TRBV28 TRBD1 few CASSRPTGPSNTEAFF TGTGCCAGCAGTCGTCCGACAGGGCCGTCGAACACTGAAGCTTTCTTT
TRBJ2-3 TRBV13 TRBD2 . CASSFQRGGRGDTQYF TGTGCCAGCAGCTTCCAGCGGGGGGGCCGGGGAGATACGCAGTATTTT
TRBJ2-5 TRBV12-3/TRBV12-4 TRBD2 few CASSLTSGGDGKTQYF TGTGCCAGCAGTCTTACCTCTGGGGGGGATGGAAAGACCCAGTACTTC
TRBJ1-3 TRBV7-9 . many CASSARDTDHPGNTIYF TGTGCCAGCAGCGCCCGGGACACCGATCACCCGGGAAACACCATATATTTT
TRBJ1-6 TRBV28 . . CASWGRNSPLHF TGTGCCAGCTGGGGCCGTAATTCACCCCTCCACTTT
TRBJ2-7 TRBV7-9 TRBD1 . CASSGRQGHEQYF TGTGCCAGCAGCGGGCGACAGGGCCACGAGCAGTACTTC
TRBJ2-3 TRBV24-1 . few CATSLGADTQYF TGTGCCACTTCACTAGGAGCAGATACGCAGTATTTT
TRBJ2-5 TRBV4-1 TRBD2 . CASSQLAGQETQYF TGCGCCAGCAGCCAGTTAGCGGGGCAAGAGACCCAGTACTTC
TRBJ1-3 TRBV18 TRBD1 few CASSPRTGYGNTIYF TGTGCCAGCTCACCAAGGACAGGATATGGAAACACCATATATTTT
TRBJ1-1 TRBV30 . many CAWSMGGGGTEAFF TGTGCCTGGAGTATGGGGGGCGGTGGCACTGAAGCTTTCTTT
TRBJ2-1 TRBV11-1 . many CASSLQAYNEQFF TGTGCCAGCAGCTTACAGGCATACAATGAGCAGTTCTTC
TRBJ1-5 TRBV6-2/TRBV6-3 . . CASSSPGHILRNQPQHF TGTGCCAGCAGTTCGCCGGGACATATACTGAGAAATCAGCCCCAGCATTTT
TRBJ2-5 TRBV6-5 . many CASSYPGGAQYF TGTGCCAGCAGTTACCCGGGCGGGGCCCAGTACTTC
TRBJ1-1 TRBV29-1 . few CSVDSQARANTEAFF TGCAGCGTTGACAGTCAGGCCAGGGCGAACACTGAAGCTTTCTTT
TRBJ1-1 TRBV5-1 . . CASSLNGHENTEAFF TGCGCCAGCAGCTTGAATGGTCACGAAAACACTGAAGCTTTCTTT
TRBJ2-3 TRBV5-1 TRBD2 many CASSLGASGVTDTQYF TGCGCCAGCAGCTTGGGGGCTAGCGGGGTCACAGATACGCAGTATTTT
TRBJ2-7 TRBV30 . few CAWTLATNYEQYF TGTGCCTGGACCTTGGCGACTAACTACGAGCAGTACTTC
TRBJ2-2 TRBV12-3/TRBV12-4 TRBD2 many CASDWEMGLALNTGELFF TGTGCCAGCGACTGGGAGATGGGACTAGCCTTGAACACCGGGGAGCTGTTTTTT
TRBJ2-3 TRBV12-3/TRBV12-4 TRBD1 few CASRTGGLDTQYF TGTGCCAGCAGGACAGGGGGGTTGGATACGCAGTATTTT
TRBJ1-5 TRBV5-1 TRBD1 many CASSPGGASQPQHF TGCGCCAGCAGCCCAGGGGGGGCATCTCAGCCCCAGCATTTT
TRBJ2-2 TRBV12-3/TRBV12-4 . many CASSPQGRELFF TGTGCCAGCAGTCCCCAGGGGCGGGAACTGTTTTTT
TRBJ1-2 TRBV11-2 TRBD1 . CASSSLRTDRSDGYTF TGTGCCAGCAGCTCTCTGAGAACGGACAGGTCGGACGGCTACACCTTC
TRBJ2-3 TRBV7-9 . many CASSLVPTSFTDTQYF TGTGCCAGCAGCTTAGTCCCCACTAGTTTCACAGATACGCAGTATTTT
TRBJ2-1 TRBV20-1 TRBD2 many CSAPASGEDNEQFF TGCAGTGCCCCTGCGAGCGGGGAAGACAATGAGCAGTTCTTC
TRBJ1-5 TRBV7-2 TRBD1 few CASSLQGAVGQPQHF TGTGCCAGCAGCTTGCAGGGGGCGGTAGGTCAGCCCCAGCATTTT
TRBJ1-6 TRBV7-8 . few CASRLSPGDPAGFSPLHF TGTGCCAGCAGATTATCCCCGGGTGACCCGGCGGGGTTTTCACCCCTCCACTTT
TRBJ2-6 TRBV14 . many CASSQDLRESGANVLTF TGTGCCAGCAGCCAAGACCTTAGGGAATCAGGGGCCAACGTCCTGACTTTC
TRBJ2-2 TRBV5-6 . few CASSLEGGLYTGELFF TGTGCCAGCAGCTTGGAGGGGGGGCTGTACACCGGGGAGCTGTTTTTT
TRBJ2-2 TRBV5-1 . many CASTFHTNTGELFF TGCGCCAGCACATTCCACACGAACACCGGGGAGCTGTTTTTT
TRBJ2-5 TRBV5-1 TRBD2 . CASNPSPTSGQETQYF TGCGCCAGCAACCCCTCCCCGACTAGCGGTCAAGAGACCCAGTACTTC
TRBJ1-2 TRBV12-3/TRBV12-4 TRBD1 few CASREQGAGYGYTF TGTGCCAGCAGAGAACAGGGGGCAGGCTATGGCTACACCTTC
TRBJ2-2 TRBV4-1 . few CASSPTANTGELFF TGCGCCAGCAGCCCGACTGCGAACACCGGGGAGCTGTTTTTT
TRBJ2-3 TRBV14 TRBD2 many CASSHWRGDDRTDTQYF TGTGCCAGCAGCCACTGGCGGGGGGACGATCGCACAGATACGCAGTATTTT
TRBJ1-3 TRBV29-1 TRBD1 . CSVVWTGTGNTIYF TGCAGCGTGGTATGGACAGGGACTGGAAACACCATATATTTT
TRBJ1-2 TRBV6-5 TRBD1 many CASSSGAGGPYGYTF TGTGCCAGCAGTAGCGGCGCAGGGGGGCCCTATGGCTACACCTTC